These T cell receptor beta chains were read from a single sample in a study of cytomegalovirus exposure and HLA in healthy donors. Assay: immunoSEQ multiplex PCR; the TCRdb copy retains only in-frame clones and omits some. The top ten clones hold 3% to 3.5% of a sample with under 65,000 clones, approximately 77% of them seen once. Sequences were obtained from PBMCs. The receptors come from a woman between 18 and 29 years old in good health and CMV-seronegative. The CDR3 runs from the conserved cysteine through the conserved F or W. The D gene is left open where the match is weak. Clone size, where shown, is once, few, many, or a class for clones that have expanded.

>TRBJ1-1|TRBV11-2|NA|TRBD1
TGTGCCAGCAGCTTAACAGGGGGCCCCAACACTGAAGCTTTCTTT
CASSLTGGPNTEAFF
>TRBJ2-7|TRBV7-9|NA|TRBD2
TGTGCCAGCAGCCCCCGACTAGCGGGAGGTGACTACGAGCAGTACTTC
CASSPRLAGGDYEQYF
>TRBJ2-3|TRBV9|NA|TRBD2
TGTGCCAGCAGCGTAGGGTGGGGGGGAACAGATACGCAGTATTTT
CASSVGWGGTDTQYF
>TRBJ2-6|TRBV5-1|few|TRBD1
TGCGCCAGCGGAGACAGGGTGCTTGCTGGGGCCAACGGCCTGACTTTC
CASGDRVLAGANGLTF
>TRBJ2-3|TRBV15|NA|TRBD1
TGTGCCACCAGCAGAGGAACAGGGGGCCCAGATACGCAGTATTTT
CATSRGTGGPDTQYF
>TRBJ2-5|TRBV19|NA|TRBD1
TGTGCCAGTAAGAGGGGACAGGGGGCTCTCCGCGATGGGGGGGAGCAGTACTTC
CASKRGQGALRDGGEQYF
>TRBJ2-4|TRBV28|NA|TRBD1
TGTGCCAGCAGGGCGGGACAGGGGGAACGTGAGCACTTC
CASRAGQGEREHF
>TRBJ1-2|TRBV19|NA|NA
TGTGCCAGTAGTATTAGCAGGGGCGCCTATGGCTACACCTTC
CASSISRGAYGYTF
>TRBJ1-2|TRBV21-1|NA|NA
TGTGCCAGCAGCCCCCGGGGGGGGCTTGACTATGGCTACACCTTC
CASSPRGGLDYGYTF
>TRBJ2-1|TRBV28|NA|TRBD1
TGTGCCAGCACCTTGGGGACAGGGGAGGCGAATGAGCAGTTCTTC
CASTLGTGEANEQFF
>TRBJ2-7|TRBV27|NA|NA
TGTGCCAGCAGGGCCAAGCGGGAGCAGTACTTC
CASRAKREQYF
>TRBJ1-3|TRBV9|NA|TRBD1
TGTGCCAGCAGCGGGAGACAGGGCTCTGGAAACACCATATATTTT
CASSGRQGSGNTIYF
>TRBJ1-1|TRBV15|NA|TRBD1
TGTGCCACCAGCGGGGGACAGAGGAACACTGAAGCTTTCTTT
CATSGGQRNTEAFF
>TRBJ2-1|TRBV6-5|NA|TRBD2
TGTGCCAGCAGGACCGGGACTAGCGGGAAGAATGAGCAGTTCTTC
CASRTGTSGKNEQFF
>TRBJ2-2|TRBV6-8|NA|TRBD1
TGTGCCAGCAGTGTACCCGGGACAGGGGGCGCCGGGGAGCTGTTTTTT
CASSVPGTGGAGELFF
>TRBJ2-2|TRBV12-5|NA|TRBD1
TGTGCTAGTGGTTTGAGGGGACAGCGCCCGGAGGAGACCGGGGAGCTGTTTTTT
CASGLRGQRPEETGELFF
>TRBJ2-7|TRBV7-3|NA|NA
TGTGCCAGCAGCTTAAGTGCAGGGTCCTACGAGCAGTACTTC
CASSLSAGSYEQYF
>TRBJ2-7|TRBV6-1|NA|TRBD2
TGTGCCAGCACCGGGAGGGATTACTACGAGCAGTACTTC
CASTGRDYYEQYF
>TRBJ2-7|TRBV2|NA|NA
TGTGCCAGCAGTGAAACGGGCACTAGGGAGCAGTACTTC
CASSETGTREQYF
>TRBJ2-7|TRBV27|once|TRBD1
TGTGCCAGCAGGGACAGGGGGGACGAGCAGTACTTC
CASRDRGDEQYF
>TRBJ2-7|TRBV28|once|TRBD2
TGTGCCAGCACCCCCGGGACTAGCGGGGCTTCCTACGAGCAGTACTTC
CASTPGTSGASYEQYF
>TRBJ2-2|TRBV19|NA|TRBD1
TGTGCCAGTAGGGGACAGGGGTATACCGGGGAGCTGTTTTTT
CASRGQGYTGELFF
>TRBJ2-5|TRBV27|once|TRBD2
TGTGCCAGCAGGCGAGCGGGAGAACTCCAAGAGACCCAGTACTTC
CASRRAGELQETQYF
>TRBJ2-7|TRBV28|NA|NA
TGTGCCAGCAGTTGGAGCCTCCAGCGGGTAACCTACGAGCAGTACTTC
CASSWSLQRVTYEQYF
>TRBJ2-1|TRBV7-2|NA|TRBD2
TGTGCCAGCAGCTTAGAGGAGTGGGGGACTAGCGGGAGTTCCAATGAGCAGTTCTTC
CASSLEEWGTSGSSNEQFF
>TRBJ1-4|TRBV30|NA|NA
TGTGCCTGGAGCTCCGGGAGGATAAATGAAAAACTGTTTTTT
CAWSSGRINEKLFF
>TRBJ1-1|TRBV28|NA|TRBD1
TGTGCCAGCAGTTCCCCCGGGACAGGGTGGGAAACTGAAGCTTTCTTT
CASSSPGTGWETEAFF
>TRBJ2-1|TRBV27|few|NA
TGTGCCAGCAGTTTGTCGGTAGGCGGGGATGAGCAGTTCTTC
CASSLSVGGDEQFF
>TRBJ1-3|TRBV2|NA|TRBD1
TGTGCCAGCAGTCCACAGGGGGCGGCTGGAAACACCATATATTTT
CASSPQGAAGNTIYF
>TRBJ1-1|TRBV9|NA|NA
TGTGCCAGCAGCGTAGCGACTCATGCTGAAGCTTTCTTT
CASSVATHAEAFF
>TRBJ2-1|TRBV7-2|NA|TRBD2
TGTGCCAGCAGCCGACGAGGTAGCGGGACCTCGCCGTTCTTC
CASSRRGSGTSPFF